What follows are 26 T cell receptor beta chains derived from one specimen sequenced in a study of cytomegalovirus exposure and HLA in healthy donors. TCRdb's table, derived via immunoSEQ multiplex PCR, lists solely in-frame clones and lacks some. Altogether 57,000 or so clones are present, just under 95% being singletons, with the ten largest covering about 2.2%. Source material: PBMCs. These receptors all stem from a man younger than 30 in good health and CMV-seronegative.

The CDR3 sequence: CASSPARPEQFF. DNA of the CDR3: TGTGCCAGCAGCCCTGCGAGGCCTGAGCAGTTCTTC. The chain links TRBV11-2 to TRBJ2-1; D remains ambiguous. Looked up from germline, CDR1 is SGHAT and CDR2 is FQNNGV. V was pared by 5 bases and J by 9 bases, with 11 bases between. CDR3 size: 12 residues.

The genes are TRBV7-8 and TRBJ2-7, with D perhaps TRBD1 (6 bases). The CDR3 sequence is 13 residues long. Germline loops: CDR1 SGHVS, CDR2 FQNEAQ. The V end was cut by 1 base, the J end by 4 bases, with 8 bases between. This CDR3 is CASSLGTAYEQYF. CDR3 coding DNA: TGTGCCAGCAGCTTAGGGACAGCTTACGAGCAGTACTTC.

V gene TRBV12-5 combines with J gene TRBJ2-7; 8 bases align to TRBD2. This CDR3 region has 15 residues. V shed 1 base, J shed 2 bases, and the junction held 4 bases outside the gene matches. Germline values: CDR1 LGHNT, CDR2 FRNRAP. The CDR3: CASGLAPGGAYEQYF. The CDR3 DNA reads as TGTGCTAGTGGTTTGGCCCCCGGGGGGGCCTACGAGCAGTACTTC.

The chain couples TRBV6-5 to TRBJ2-4, with TRBD1 matching 8 bases. This CDR3 spans 14 amino acids. Trimming took 5 bases from V and 4 from J; bases not matched to a gene: 4. Germline CDR1 and CDR2: MNHEY and SVGAGI. This CDR3 is CASSPQGAKNIQYF. The CDR3 DNA reads TGTGCCAGCAGTCCTCAGGGGGCGAAAAACATTCAGTACTTC.

CDR3 region: CATALTGDQPQHF. The DNA of the CDR3 is TGTGCCACCGCACTTACGGGGGACCAGCCCCAGCATTTT. The J gene is TRBJ1-5, the V gene TRBV6-1; D perhaps matches TRBD1 (5 bases). Per germline, CDR1 MNHNS and CDR2 SASEGT. V lost 10 bases and J lost 7, with 17 bases in between. CDR3 length equals 13 residues.

In this sample, this clone turned up once. The J gene is TRBJ1-3, the V gene TRBV18; 7 bases fit TRBD1. Losses at the gene ends were 2 bases for V and 4 bases for J; bases not matched to a gene: 2. Germline assignment: CDR1 KGHSH and CDR2 LQKENI. The CDR3 covers 14 residues. CDR3 sequence: CASSPGTAGNTIYF. The DNA for the CDR3 is TGTGCCAGCTCACCAGGGACAGCCGGAAACACCATATATTTT.

This clone was counted between two and nine times. This sequence joins TRBV5-1 and TRBJ1-1; D possibly corresponds to TRBD1 (6 bases). Germline V CDR1 and CDR2: SGHRS, YFSETQ. The CDR3 consists of 15 residues. Trimming removed 0 bases at V and 3 bases at J, with 12 bases between. The CDR3 sequence is CASSLDGGPYTEAFF. The CDR3 bases are TGCGCCAGCAGCTTGGACGGGGGGCCTTACACTGAAGCTTTCTTT.

The chain carries TRBV2 and TRBJ1-5; 11 positions match TRBD1. This CDR3 has 17 residues. CDR1 and CDR2 from the germline V gene are SNHLY and FYNNEI. The V and J ends lost 4 bases and 4 bases, in that order; junction bases with no gene match: 9. The CDR3 here is CASSVTGQGAGNQPQHF. CDR3 DNA sequence: TGTGCCAGCAGTGTTACCGGACAGGGGGCAGGGAATCAGCCCCAGCATTTT. Full variable domain (missing parts from reference TRBV2 and TRBJ1-5): EPEVTQTPSHQVTQMGQEVILRCVPISNHLYFYWYRQILGQKVEFLVSFYNNEISEKSEIFDDQFSVERPDGSNFTLKIRSTKLEDSAMYFCASSVTGQGAGNQPQHFGDGTRLSIL.

The rearrangement links TRBV7-2 to TRBJ2-3, with 7 bases aligning to TRBD1. The germline gives CDR1 SGHTA, CDR2 FQGNSA. Trimming cost V 4 bases and J 3 bases; bases outside gene matches: 7. The CDR3 extends over 15 amino acids. CDR3 residues: CASSSLQGKTDTQYF. Here the CDR3 DNA reads TGTGCCAGCAGCTCCCTACAGGGGAAGACAGATACGCAGTATTTT.

The chain links TRBV19 to TRBJ1-2; 7 bases match TRBD1. The germline V gene has CDR1 LNHDA and CDR2 SQIVND (reference sequence). The CDR3 extends over 16 amino acids. V lost 3 bases, J lost 7 bases, and 14 bases stayed unmatched. The CDR3 DNA follows: TGTGCCAGTAGTATGACAGGGACTGTCGGGGCTAGTGGCTACACCTTC. Amino acid sequence: CASSMTGTVGASGYTF. The full variable domain, completed using reference TRBV19 and TRBJ1-2, is DGGITQSPKYLFRKEGQNVTLSCEQNLNHDAMYWYRQDPGQGLRLIYYSQIVNDFQKGDIAEGYSVSREKKESFPLTVTSAQKNPTAFYLCASSMTGTVGASGYTFGSGTRLTVV.

This clone occurred once. The rearrangement uses TRBV28 and TRBJ2-2; D is possibly TRBD2 (6 bases). CDR3 length: 15 amino acids. V lost 4 bases and J lost 0, with 9 bases in between. Germline V gene data show CDR1 as MDHEN and CDR2 as SYDVKM. Here the CDR3 DNA reads TGTGCCAGCAGTTCGGGGGTTACGAACACCGGGGAGCTGTTTTTT. It translates to CASSSGVTNTGELFF.

This sequence joins TRBV27 and TRBJ1-2; 10 nucleotides line up with TRBD1. With V trimmed by 5 bases and J by 4 bases, 4 bases remained unmatched. Per the germline V gene, CDR1 is MNHEY and CDR2 is SMNVEV (reference sequence). CDR3 length: 14 amino acids. CDR3 DNA sequence: TGTGCCAGCAGTCCAGGACAGGGGGGCTATGGCTACACCTTC. This codes for CASSPGQGGYGYTF.

The V call is TRBV7-2, the J call TRBJ2-1; 8 bases match TRBD2. J lost 4 bases, V lost 4 bases, and 12 bases had no gene match. Germline V gene sequence: CDR1 SGHTA, CDR2 FQGNSA. This CDR3 region has 17 residues. The CDR3 nucleotides read TGTGCCAGCAGCTCTACCAGCGGGAGCTTCCTTTACAATGAGCAGTTCTTC. Translating it yields CASSSTSGSFLYNEQFF. Looking up the rest from reference TRBV7-2 and TRBJ2-1 gives the full variable domain: GAGVSQSPSNKVTEKGKDVELRCDPISGHTALYWYRQSLGQGLEFLIYFQGNSAPDKSGLPSDRFSAERTGGSVSTLTIQRTQQEDSAVYLCASSSTSGSFLYNEQFFGPGTRLTVL.

The rearrangement joins TRBV29-1 to TRBJ2-1, with TRBD2 as a possible D gene (5 bases). CDR1 SQVTM and CDR2 ANQGSEA come from the germline V gene. The germline V and J ends were trimmed by 3 bases and 4 bases, with 13 bases remaining between them. The CDR3 spans 14 residues. CDR3 nucleotides: TGCAGCGTTGATAACAAGCGGAGGTACAATGAGCAGTTCTTC. As protein: CSVDNKRRYNEQFF.

This clone occurred once. The rearrangement uses TRBV19 and TRBJ2-4; 15 nucleotides line up with TRBD2. Trimming removed 9 bases from V and 13 bases from J; junction bases left unmatched: 10. The CDR3 loop spans 14 amino acids. CDR1 is LNHDA, CDR2 SQIVND, per germline (reference sequence). CDR3 bases: TGTGCCAGCCGGACTAGCGGGAGGGCCACGGGGCAGTACTTC. It translates to CASRTSGRATGQYF.

J is TRBJ2-1 and V is TRBV7-9; 7 bases fit TRBD2. The V gene end was trimmed by 5 bases and the J gene end by 6 bases; junction bases not matched to a gene: 10. This CDR3 is built from 15 residues. Germline-derived CDR1 and CDR2 are SEHNR and FQNEAQ (reference sequence). CDR3 in amino acids: CASSPRGTTSNEQFF. As DNA, the CDR3 is TGTGCCAGCAGCCCTCGCGGGACTACAAGCAATGAGCAGTTCTTC.

This clone came up a few times. The V call is TRBV18, the J call TRBJ1-1; D is unresolved. The CDR3 covers 13 residues. Germline V gene sequence: CDR1 KGHSH, CDR2 LQKENI. Trimming took off 4 bases at V and 0 bases at J, with 6 bases between the two ends. The CDR3 is CASSRTMNTEAFF. In DNA, the CDR3 is TGTGCCAGCTCACGTACTATGAACACTGAAGCTTTCTTT.

This chain uses TRBV6-1 with TRBJ1-4; possibly TRBD1 for D (5 bases). CDR1 is MNHNS and CDR2 is SASEGT in the germline V gene. The CDR3 runs 14 residues. The V and J ends lost 3 bases and 7 bases respectively, with 12 bases between them. The CDR3 sequence is CASSDSGRGEKLFF. CDR3 DNA sequence: TGTGCCAGCAGTGATTCGGGGCGGGGTGAAAAACTGTTTTTT.

The V gene is TRBV5-1, the J gene TRBJ2-1; D might be TRBD2 (5 bases). Trimming removed 0 bases from V and 9 bases from J, with 13 bases in between. The germline gives CDR1 SGHRS, CDR2 YFSETQ. This CDR3 comprises 14 residues. DNA for the CDR3: TGCGCCAGCAGCTTGGGGTCAGTTCGGGGTGAGCAGTTCTTC. Its protein product is CASSLGSVRGEQFF.

CDR3 sequence reads: CASSVAGTGELFF. The CDR3 nucleotides are TGTGCCAGCAGCGTAGCGGGAACCGGGGAGCTGTTTTTT. The rearrangement joins TRBV9 to TRBJ2-2; D possibly corresponds to TRBD2 (5 bases). This CDR3 has 13 residues. Germline CDR1 is SGDLS and CDR2 is YYNGEE. Trimming shortened V by 0 bases and J by 5 bases, and 5 bases separated the two germline ends.

The rearrangement uses TRBV29-1 and TRBJ1-1; D is possibly TRBD1 (6 bases). Germline assignment: CDR1 SQVTM and CDR2 ANQGSEA. The length of the CDR3 is 14 residues. Trimming left V 7 bases short and J 7 bases short, with 22 bases between. The CDR3 is CSGTTQGTIGEAFF. For the CDR3, the DNA is TGCAGCGGAACCACGCAGGGGACGATTGGTGAAGCTTTCTTT.

The rearrangement joins TRBV7-2 to TRBJ1-4; TRBD1 agrees at 10 bases. Germline-derived CDR1 and CDR2 are SGHTA and FQGNSA. The CDR3 totals 14 residues. Losses at the gene ends were 3 bases for V and 6 bases for J; bases not matched to a gene: 1. This CDR3 is CASSLGTGDEKLFF. In DNA, the CDR3 is TGTGCCAGCAGCTTGGGGACAGGGGATGAAAAACTGTTTTTT.

The rearrangement links TRBV5-1 to TRBJ1-1, with D unclear. CDR3 length: 16 amino acids. The germline V gene encodes CDR1 SGHRS and CDR2 YFSETQ. Trimming stripped 7 bases from V and 0 bases from J, with 19 bases between. The CDR3 spells CASCLEVRELNTEAFF. CDR3 bases: TGCGCCAGCTGCCTCGAGGTTCGAGAACTGAACACTGAAGCTTTCTTT.

The V call is TRBV2, the J call TRBJ2-2; TRBD2 matches 8 bases. The V segment lost 8 bases and the J segment 4 bases; nucleotides outside the gene matches: 6. Germline V gives CDR1 SNHLY, CDR2 FYNNEI. CDR3 size: 14 residues. This chain's CDR3 is CASLGLVGTGELFF. DNA of the CDR3: TGTGCCAGCCTGGGACTAGTCGGCACCGGGGAGCTGTTTTTT.

The J gene is TRBJ1-1, the V gene TRBV5-1; TRBD1 agrees at 8 bases. Trimming removed 1 base from V and 4 bases from J; junction bases left unmatched: 3. CDR3 size: 14 residues. Germline V gene data show CDR1 as SGHRS and CDR2 as YFSETQ. This CDR3 reads CASSLQQGGTEAFF. The CDR3, as DNA: TGCGCCAGCAGCTTGCAACAGGGGGGCACTGAAGCTTTCTTT.

V usage is TRBV7-3 and J usage is TRBJ2-1, with 12 bases matching TRBD2. Trimming removed 4 bases from V and 7 bases from J; junction bases left unmatched: 5. The CDR3 has 15 residues. CDR1 SGHTA and CDR2 FQGTGA come from the germline V gene. In nucleotides, the CDR3 is TGTGCCAGCAGCTCCGGCCTAGCGGGAGGGAATGAGCAGTTCTTC. Translation gives CASSSGLAGGNEQFF.